This entry lists 30 T cell receptor beta chains sequenced from one sample in a study of T cell clones after liver transplantation. Here immunoSEQ multiplex PCR was the method, and the copy in TCRdb shows in-frame clones only, minus some. The table lists fewer than 110,000 clones, around 84% of them singletons, with approximately 3% in the top ten. The input for sequencing was CD4+ T cells from blood, taken approximately 45 months after liver transplant. Receptor source: a human patient who received a liver transplant. Some T cells may be graft donor cells.

The rearrangement uses TRBV7-2 and TRBJ2-5; D gene uncertain. CDR3 size: 14 residues. Trimming cost V 1 base and J 6 bases, with 12 bases left between them. CDR1 is SGHTA, CDR2 FQGNSA, per germline. CDR3 sequence (DNA): TGTGCCAGCAGCTTAGAGGGTGGTCTGAAGACCCAGTACTTC. As protein: CASSLEGGLKTQYF.

The chain has TRBV7-9 and TRBJ1-3; maybe TRBD1 (5 bases). The germline V and J ends were trimmed by 5 bases and 1 base, with 9 bases remaining between them. Germline lookup yields CDR1 SEHNR and CDR2 FQNEAQ (reference sequence). The CDR3 is 14 amino acids. The CDR3 nucleotides read TGTGCCAGCAGCGCCCGACAGTCTGGAAACACCATATATTTT. The encoded protein is CASSARQSGNTIYF.

This chain links TRBV6-6 with TRBJ2-7; 10 nucleotides align to TRBD2. The V and J ends lost 5 bases and 4 bases, in that order; junction bases with no gene match: 5. CDR3 length equals 14 residues. Germline assignment: CDR1 MNHNY and CDR2 SVGAGI (reference sequence). DNA of the CDR3: TGTGCCAGCAGTGCTAGCGGGGGAGGTTACGAGCAGTACTTC. It encodes CASSASGGGYEQYF.

The rearrangement links TRBV11-2 to TRBJ2-7; no reliable D call. The germline CDR1 and CDR2 sequences are SGHAT and FQNNGV. The length of the CDR3 is 15 residues. The germline V and J ends were trimmed by 1 base and 2 bases, with 12 bases remaining between them. CDR3 residues: CASSLGPVGAYEQYF. CDR3 DNA: TGTGCCAGCAGCTTAGGCCCAGTGGGCGCCTACGAGCAGTACTTC.

The rearrangement uses TRBV27 and TRBJ2-3; TRBD1 matches at 8 bases. The CDR3 length is 13 residues. Germline trimming cut 10 bases from V and 6 bases from J; bases unmatched to any gene: 9. In germline, CDR1 is MNHEY, CDR2 SMNVEV (reference sequence). The CDR3: CATGDRWRDTQYF. The CDR3 DNA sequence: TGTGCCACCGGGGACAGGTGGAGGGATACGCAGTATTTT.

The gene calls are TRBV5-4 and TRBJ2-1; possibly TRBD1 for D (5 bases). Trimming shortened V by 0 bases and J by 10 bases, and 11 bases separated the two germline ends. This CDR3 contains 13 residues. Germline V gene sequence: CDR1 SGHNT, CDR2 YYREEE (reference sequence). As DNA, the CDR3 is TGTGCCAGCAGCTTGGTCTCCCCAGGGGAGCAGTTCTTC. Encoded protein: CASSLVSPGEQFF.

CDR3 sequence reads: CASSTIQGADTQYF. The DNA for the CDR3 is TGTGCCAGTAGTACCATTCAGGGGGCAGATACGCAGTATTTT. The rearrangement links TRBV19 to TRBJ2-3; TRBD1 matches 7 bases. Trimming cost V 4 bases and J 4 bases; bases outside gene matches: 5. Per germline, CDR1 LNHDA and CDR2 SQIVND (reference sequence). The CDR3 extends over 14 amino acids.

J is TRBJ1-5 and V is TRBV19; D may be TRBD1 (5 bases). V was cut by 6 bases and J by 5 bases, with 20 bases left in between. This CDR3 contains 16 residues. Germline CDR1 reads LNHDA; CDR2 reads SQIVND (reference sequence). The DNA of the CDR3 is TGTGCCAGTAGCCCCCTAGACTCAGGGACCCATCAGCCCCAGCATTTT. It codes for CASSPLDSGTHQPQHF. The full variable domain, rest sourced from reference TRBV19 and TRBJ1-5, is DGGITQSPKYLFRKEGQNVTLSCEQNLNHDAMYWYRQDPGQGLRLIYYSQIVNDFQKGDIAEGYSVSREKKESFPLTVTSAQKNPTAFYLCASSPLDSGTHQPQHFGDGTRLSIL.

The CDR3 DNA reads as TGCGCCAGCAGCTGGACCGGGACAGGGGTCGAGACCCAGTACTTC. This encodes CASSWTGTGVETQYF. The chain links TRBV5-1 to TRBJ2-5, with 10 bases lining up with TRBD1. Germline V lookup: CDR1 SGHRS, CDR2 YFSETQ. Trimming at V came to 3 bases and at J to 5 bases, leaving 7 bases not matched to a gene. The CDR3 totals 15 residues.

The V call is TRBV7-6, the J call TRBJ2-5; tentative D call: TRBD2 (6 bases). Germline loops: CDR1 SGHVS, CDR2 FNYEAQ. The V end lost 5 bases, the J end lost 4 bases, and 23 bases lay between the germline ends. The CDR3 spans 17 residues. The CDR3 nucleotides are TGTGCCAGCAGCCCCAATGGGATAGGCCGGGGAGGAGAGACCCAGTACTTC. This gives the protein CASSPNGIGRGGETQYF.

The V and J genes are TRBV10-2 and TRBJ2-7; a weak D match, TRBD2 (5 bases). This CDR3 is 13 amino acids long. In germline, CDR1 is WSHSY, CDR2 SAAADI. Deletions cut 4 bases from V and 7 bases from J, with 14 bases between. This CDR3 is CASSGTGSGEQYF. The CDR3 DNA reads TGCGCCAGCAGTGGGACGGGGTCGGGAGAGCAGTACTTC.

V usage is TRBV2 and J usage is TRBJ2-1; a weak D match, TRBD2 (5 bases). Germline lookup yields CDR1 SNHLY and CDR2 FYNNEI. The CDR3 has 15 amino acids. The V end was cut by 6 bases, the J end by 2 bases, with 14 bases between. CDR3 sequence (DNA): TGTGCCAGCAGCGGGGTTTCACCCACCTACAATGAGCAGTTCTTC. Amino acid sequence: CASSGVSPTYNEQFF.

This chain's CDR3 is CASSTGGRNSPLHF. In DNA form, the CDR3 reads TGTGCCAGTTCGACAGGGGGCCGTAATTCACCCCTCCACTTT. The V call is TRBV6-5, the J call TRBJ1-6, with 10 positions matching TRBD1. V was pared by 9 bases and J by 6 bases, with 5 bases of the junction left unmatched. CDR1 and CDR2 (germline): MNHEY, SVGAGI. The CDR3 is made up of 14 amino acids.

This clone has more than one count but fewer than ten. The J gene is TRBJ1-4, the V gene TRBV6-5; 7 bases are shared with TRBD1. CDR1 is MNHEY, CDR2 SVGAGI, per germline. V gave up 3 bases and J gave up 6 bases; unmatched junction bases: 7. CDR3 length: 15 residues. The chain's CDR3 is CASSYAGTADEKLFF. CDR3 sequence (DNA): TGTGCCAGCAGTTATGCCGGGACAGCGGATGAAAAACTGTTTTTT.

V usage is TRBV29-1 and J usage is TRBJ2-5, with 10 nucleotides matching TRBD1. CDR1 SQVTM and CDR2 ANQGSEA come from the germline V gene. This CDR3 comprises 14 residues. V trimming: 5 bases; J trimming: 2 bases; junction bases outside the gene matches: 5. The CDR3 DNA sequence: TGCAGCGTTCAGGGGGACAGGGGACAAGAGACCCAGTACTTC. Translated: CSVQGDRGQETQYF.

This clone occurred once. The chain carries TRBV4-2 and TRBJ2-2, with a weak D call TRBD2 (6 bases). Trimming pared 0 bases from V and 9 bases from J, leaving 14 bases between. The CDR3 extends over 15 amino acids. Germline values: CDR1 LGHNA, CDR2 YNFKEQ. Written as DNA, the CDR3 is TGTGCCAGCAGCCAAGAGGGGGGAGCCGGGCGGGAGCTGTTTTTT. This sequence encodes CASSQEGGAGRELFF.

This chain uses TRBV2 with TRBJ1-5; D may be TRBD1 (6 bases). This CDR3 spans 16 amino acids. Germline CDR1 and CDR2: SNHLY and FYNNEI. V lost 6 bases to trimming and J lost 5 bases, with 20 bases between them. This chain's CDR3 is CASSGGTGQKHQPQHF. The CDR3 DNA is TGTGCCAGCAGCGGAGGAACCGGACAGAAACATCAGCCCCAGCATTTT.

CDR3 protein: CASSHGLAGPRETQYF. The DNA of the CDR3 is TGTGCCAGCAGCCATGGACTAGCGGGACCCAGAGAGACCCAGTACTTC. The J gene is TRBJ2-5, the V gene TRBV7-9; 12 bases fit TRBD2. Germline assignment: CDR1 SEHNR and CDR2 FQNEAQ (reference sequence). This CDR3 has 16 amino acids. V was clipped by 5 bases and J by 4 bases; unmatched bases: 8.

The V and J genes are TRBV7-9 and TRBJ2-2, with D perhaps given as TRBD1 or TRBD2 (5 bases each). V lost 8 bases, J lost 7 bases, and 17 bases lay in between. From germline, CDR1 is SEHNR and CDR2 FQNEAQ (reference sequence). The CDR3 is made up of 14 amino acids. The CDR3 region is CASLPGRDGGELFF. The CDR3 DNA is TGTGCCAGCCTCCCGGGACGAGACGGCGGGGAGCTGTTTTTT.

The gene calls are TRBV5-4 and TRBJ2-5, with 13 positions matching TRBD2. V shed 4 bases and J 4 bases; nucleotides not matched to a gene: 7. The CDR3 is made up of 16 amino acids. The V gene's germline CDR1 is SGHNT and CDR2 YYREEE (reference sequence). For the CDR3, the DNA is TGTGCCAGCAGCCTCGGGGGACTAGCGGGGTTAGAGACCCAGTACTTC. This gives the protein CASSLGGLAGLETQYF.

The chain carries TRBV4-2 and TRBJ1-1; D unclear. With 1 base removed from V and 2 bases from J, the gap between germline ends came to 5 bases. CDR3 length: 13 residues. Germline V CDR1 and CDR2: LGHNA, YNFKEQ. The CDR3: CASSQGVNTEAFF. Here the CDR3 DNA reads TGTGCCAGCAGCCAAGGGGTTAACACTGAAGCTTTCTTT.

The count of this clone is one. The CDR3 coding sequence is TGTGCCAGCAATAATCCGGGACGGGCTAACTATGGCTACACCTTC. Translating it yields CASNNPGRANYGYTF. The chain is built from TRBV28 and TRBJ1-2; a possible D gene is TRBD1 (5 bases). There are 15 residues in the CDR3. Trimming took off 7 bases at V and 0 bases at J, with 15 bases between the two ends. Germline V lookup: CDR1 MDHEN, CDR2 SYDVKM.

This clone has only a few counts. The gene calls are TRBV10-3 and TRBJ2-1, with TRBD2 matching 7 bases. With V trimmed by 5 bases and J by 6 bases, 13 bases remained unmatched. Germline lookup yields CDR1 ENHRY and CDR2 SYGVKD. CDR3 length equals 16 residues. The CDR3 bases are TGTGCCATCAGTTCTTATAGCGGGCGCGAATTCAATGAGCAGTTCTTC. It is translated as CAISSYSGREFNEQFF.

The V and J genes are TRBV19 and TRBJ1-2; D unresolved. V lost 0 bases and J 8 bases, leaving 13 bases between the germline ends. The CDR3 runs to 14 residues. Germline CDR1 reads LNHDA; CDR2 reads SQIVND (reference sequence). CDR3: CASSIDSPAAGYTF. The DNA for the CDR3 is TGTGCCAGTAGTATAGATTCGCCAGCCGCAGGCTACACCTTC.

V is TRBV7-3 and J is TRBJ2-5, with D possibly being TRBD2 (5 bases). CDR1 SGHTA and CDR2 FQGTGA come from the germline V gene. The V and J ends lost 4 bases and 2 bases respectively, with 14 bases between them. This CDR3 is built from 15 residues. As DNA, the CDR3 is TGTGCCAGCAGCTCTACTAGACTAATACAAGAGACCCAGTACTTC. Translating gives CASSSTRLIQETQYF.

The chain joins TRBV2 to TRBJ2-2, with 9 bases that match TRBD1. This CDR3 comprises 15 residues. V shed 5 bases and J 1 base; nucleotides not matched to a gene: 2. In germline, CDR1 is SNHLY, CDR2 FYNNEI. The CDR3 is CASSNRGRNTGELFF. The CDR3 coding sequence is TGTGCCAGCAGTAACAGGGGGCGGAACACCGGGGAGCTGTTTTTT.

The gene calls are TRBV7-6 and TRBJ1-6; 7 positions agree with TRBD1. Germline values: CDR1 SGHVS, CDR2 FNYEAQ. The CDR3 sequence is 15 residues long. V lost 2 bases, J lost 7 bases, and 5 bases stayed unmatched. The CDR3 region is CASSLKPGQNSPLHF. The CDR3 DNA reads TGTGCCAGCAGCTTAAAACCGGGACAGAATTCACCCCTCCACTTT.

The chain links TRBV7-3 to TRBJ2-5, with 10 nucleotides matching TRBD1. The trim removed 4 bases at V and 4 bases at J, leaving 0 bases unmatched. The length of the CDR3 is 13 residues. Looked up from germline, CDR1 is SGHTA and CDR2 is FQGTGA. CDR3 in amino acids: CASSWDRGETQYF. The CDR3 DNA follows: TGTGCCAGCAGCTGGGACAGGGGAGAGACCCAGTACTTC.

The CDR3 region is CASSYSPHEQYF. The CDR3 DNA follows: TGTGCCAGCAGTTACTCCCCGCACGAGCAGTACTTC. The gene calls are TRBV6-5 and TRBJ2-7; D gene ambiguous. The V gene lost 0 bases and the J gene lost 5 bases, with 5 bases spanning the gap. CDR1 is MNHEY and CDR2 is SVGAGI in the germline V gene. CDR3 size: 12 residues.

This chain links TRBV5-1 with TRBJ1-4; 10 bases are shared with TRBD1. The CDR3 contains 16 residues. Losses at the gene ends were 0 bases for V and 7 bases for J; bases not matched to a gene: 6. Germline CDR1 is SGHRS and CDR2 is YFSETQ. The CDR3 spells CASSLGQGAMTEKLFF. The CDR3 coding sequence is TGCGCCAGCAGCTTGGGACAGGGGGCGATGACTGAAAAACTGTTTTTT.